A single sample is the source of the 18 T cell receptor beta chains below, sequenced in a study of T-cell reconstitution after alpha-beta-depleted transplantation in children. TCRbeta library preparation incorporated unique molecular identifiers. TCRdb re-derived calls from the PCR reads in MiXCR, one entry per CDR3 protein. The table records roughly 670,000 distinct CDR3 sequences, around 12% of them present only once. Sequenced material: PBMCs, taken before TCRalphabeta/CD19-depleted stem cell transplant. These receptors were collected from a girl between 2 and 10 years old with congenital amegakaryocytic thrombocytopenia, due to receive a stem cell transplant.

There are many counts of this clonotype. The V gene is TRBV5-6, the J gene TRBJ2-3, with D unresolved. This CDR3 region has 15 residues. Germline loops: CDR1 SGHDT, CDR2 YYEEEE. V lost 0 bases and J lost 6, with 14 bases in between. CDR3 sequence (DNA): TGTGCCAGCAGCTTGGTCTCCGCCCAGGCGGATACGCAGTATTTT. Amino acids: CASSLVSAQADTQYF.

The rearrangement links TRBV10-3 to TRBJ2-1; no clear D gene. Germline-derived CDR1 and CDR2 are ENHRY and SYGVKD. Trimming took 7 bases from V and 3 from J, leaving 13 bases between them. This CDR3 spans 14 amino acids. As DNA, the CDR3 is TGTGCCATCAAATCCACGGAGCTCTACAATGAGCAGTTCTTC. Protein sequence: CAIKSTELYNEQFF.

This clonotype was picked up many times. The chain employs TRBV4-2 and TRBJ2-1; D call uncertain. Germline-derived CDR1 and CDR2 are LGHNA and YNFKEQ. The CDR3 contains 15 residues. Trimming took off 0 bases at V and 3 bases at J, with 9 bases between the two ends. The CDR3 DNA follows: TGTGCCAGCAGCCAAGAGGCACGGATCTACAATGAGCAGTTCTTC. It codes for CASSQEARIYNEQFF.

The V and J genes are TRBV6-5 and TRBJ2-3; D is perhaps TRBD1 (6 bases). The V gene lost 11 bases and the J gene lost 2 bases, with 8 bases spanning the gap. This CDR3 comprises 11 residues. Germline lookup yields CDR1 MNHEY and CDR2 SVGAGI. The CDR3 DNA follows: TGTGCCGCAGGGGACACAGATACGCAGTATTTT. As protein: CAAGDTDTQYF.

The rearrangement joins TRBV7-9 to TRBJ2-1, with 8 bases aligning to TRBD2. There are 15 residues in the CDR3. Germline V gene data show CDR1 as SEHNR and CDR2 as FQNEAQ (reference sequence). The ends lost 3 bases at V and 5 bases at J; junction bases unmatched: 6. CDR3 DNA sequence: TGTGCCAGCAGCTTTGCTAGCGGGTTTAACAATGAGCAGTTCTTC. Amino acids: CASSFASGFNNEQFF.

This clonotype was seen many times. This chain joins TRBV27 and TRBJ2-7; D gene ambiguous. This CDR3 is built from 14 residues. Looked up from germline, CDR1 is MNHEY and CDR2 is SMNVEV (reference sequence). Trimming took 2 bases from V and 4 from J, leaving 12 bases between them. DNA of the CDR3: TGTGCCAGCAGTTTACAATCGTACGGGTACGAGCAGTACTTC. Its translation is CASSLQSYGYEQYF.

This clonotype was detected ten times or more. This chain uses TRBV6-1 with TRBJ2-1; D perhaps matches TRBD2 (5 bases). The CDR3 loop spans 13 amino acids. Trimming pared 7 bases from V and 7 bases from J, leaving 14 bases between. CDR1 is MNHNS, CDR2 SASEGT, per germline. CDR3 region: CASNPTGLNEQFF. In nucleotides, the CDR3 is TGTGCCAGCAATCCGACGGGATTAAATGAGCAGTTCTTC.

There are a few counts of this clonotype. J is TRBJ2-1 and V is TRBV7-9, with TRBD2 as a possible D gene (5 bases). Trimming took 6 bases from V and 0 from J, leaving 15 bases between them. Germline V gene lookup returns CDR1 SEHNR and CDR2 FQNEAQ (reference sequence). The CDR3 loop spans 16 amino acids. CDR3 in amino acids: CASRNPSGSSYNEQFF. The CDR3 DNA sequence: TGTGCCAGCAGAAATCCCAGCGGTAGCTCCTACAATGAGCAGTTCTTC.

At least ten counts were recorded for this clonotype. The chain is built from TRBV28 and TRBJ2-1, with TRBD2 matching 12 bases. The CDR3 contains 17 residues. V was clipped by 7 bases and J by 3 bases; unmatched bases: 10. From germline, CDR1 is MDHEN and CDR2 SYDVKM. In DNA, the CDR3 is TGTGCCAGCAAGACTAGCGGGAGTTTGGGTAACTACAATGAGCAGTTCTTC. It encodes CASKTSGSLGNYNEQFF.

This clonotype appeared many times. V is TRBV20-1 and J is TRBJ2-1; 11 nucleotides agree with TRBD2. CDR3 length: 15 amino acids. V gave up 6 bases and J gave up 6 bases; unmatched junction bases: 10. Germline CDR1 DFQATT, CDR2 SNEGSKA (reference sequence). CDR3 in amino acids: CSAEPGLADFNEQFF. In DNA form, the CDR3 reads TGCAGTGCGGAACCGGGACTAGCGGATTTCAATGAGCAGTTCTTC.

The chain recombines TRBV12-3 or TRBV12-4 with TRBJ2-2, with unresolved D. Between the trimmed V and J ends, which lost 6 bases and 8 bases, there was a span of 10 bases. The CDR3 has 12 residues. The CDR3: CASRDGLGELFF. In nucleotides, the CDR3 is TGTGCCAGCAGAGATGGGCTGGGGGAGCTGTTTTTT.

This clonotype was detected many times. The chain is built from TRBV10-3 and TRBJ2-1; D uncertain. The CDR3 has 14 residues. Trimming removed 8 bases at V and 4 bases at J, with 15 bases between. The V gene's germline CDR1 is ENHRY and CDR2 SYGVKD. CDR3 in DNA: TGTGCCATCGCCCAATTCTCCAGTTACAATGAGCAGTTCTTC. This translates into CAIAQFSSYNEQFF.

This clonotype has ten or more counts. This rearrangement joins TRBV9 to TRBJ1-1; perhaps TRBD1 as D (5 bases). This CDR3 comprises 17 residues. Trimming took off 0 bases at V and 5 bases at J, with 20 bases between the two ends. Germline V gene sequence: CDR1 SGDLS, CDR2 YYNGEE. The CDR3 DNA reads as TGTGCCAGCAGCGTAGGTACCCTTCGGGGGGGAGGAACTGAAGCTTTCTTT. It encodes CASSVGTLRGGGTEAFF.

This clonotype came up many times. CDR3 amino acids: CASTPQFGTSGRYEQYF. The DNA of the CDR3 is TGTGCCAGCACCCCCCAGTTCGGGACTAGCGGGAGGTACGAGCAGTACTTC. V usage is TRBV6-1 and J usage is TRBJ2-7; 15 nucleotides agree with TRBD2. CDR1 is MNHNS and CDR2 is SASEGT in the germline V gene. The CDR3 totals 17 residues. V lost 7 bases to trimming and J lost 4 bases; unmatched junction nucleotides: 11.

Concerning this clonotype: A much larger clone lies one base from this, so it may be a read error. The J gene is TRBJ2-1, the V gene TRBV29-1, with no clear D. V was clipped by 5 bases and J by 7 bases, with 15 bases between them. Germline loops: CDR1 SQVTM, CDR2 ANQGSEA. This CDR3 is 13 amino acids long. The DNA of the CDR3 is TGCAGCGTTATTCAGAGTATGAGTAATGAGCAGTTCTTC. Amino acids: CSVIQSMSNEQFF.

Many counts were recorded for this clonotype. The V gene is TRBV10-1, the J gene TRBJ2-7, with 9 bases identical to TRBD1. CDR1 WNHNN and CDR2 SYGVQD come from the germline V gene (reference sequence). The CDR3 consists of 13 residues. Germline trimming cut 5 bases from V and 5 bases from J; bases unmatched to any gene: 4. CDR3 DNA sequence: TGCGCCAGCAGTTGGACAGGGGACCACGAGCAGTACTTC. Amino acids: CASSWTGDHEQYF.

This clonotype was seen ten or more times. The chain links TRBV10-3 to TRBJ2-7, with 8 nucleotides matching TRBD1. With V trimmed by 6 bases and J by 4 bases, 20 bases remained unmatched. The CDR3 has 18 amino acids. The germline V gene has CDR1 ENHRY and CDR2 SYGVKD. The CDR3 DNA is TGTGCCATCAGGGCGGACAGGGCATTTACGGGACGGGGTTACGAGCAGTACTTC. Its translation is CAIRADRAFTGRGYEQYF.

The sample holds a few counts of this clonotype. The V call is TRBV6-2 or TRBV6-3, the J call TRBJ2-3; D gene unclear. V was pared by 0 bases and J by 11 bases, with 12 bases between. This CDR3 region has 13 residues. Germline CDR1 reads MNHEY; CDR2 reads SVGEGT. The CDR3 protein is CASSYSKGFEQYF. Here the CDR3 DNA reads TGTGCCAGCAGTTACTCGAAGGGTTTCGAGCAGTATTTT.